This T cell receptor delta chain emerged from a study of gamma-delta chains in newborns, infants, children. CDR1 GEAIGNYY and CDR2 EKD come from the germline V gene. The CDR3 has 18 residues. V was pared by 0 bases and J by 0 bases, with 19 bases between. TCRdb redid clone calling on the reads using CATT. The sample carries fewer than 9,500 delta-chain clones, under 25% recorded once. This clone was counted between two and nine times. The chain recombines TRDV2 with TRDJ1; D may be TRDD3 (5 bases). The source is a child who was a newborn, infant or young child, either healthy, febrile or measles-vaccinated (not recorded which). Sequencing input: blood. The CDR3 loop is CACDTWGDRKLYTDKLIF. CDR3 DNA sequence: TGTGCCTGTGACACCTGGGGTGACAGAAAGTTGTACACCGATAAACTCATCTTT.